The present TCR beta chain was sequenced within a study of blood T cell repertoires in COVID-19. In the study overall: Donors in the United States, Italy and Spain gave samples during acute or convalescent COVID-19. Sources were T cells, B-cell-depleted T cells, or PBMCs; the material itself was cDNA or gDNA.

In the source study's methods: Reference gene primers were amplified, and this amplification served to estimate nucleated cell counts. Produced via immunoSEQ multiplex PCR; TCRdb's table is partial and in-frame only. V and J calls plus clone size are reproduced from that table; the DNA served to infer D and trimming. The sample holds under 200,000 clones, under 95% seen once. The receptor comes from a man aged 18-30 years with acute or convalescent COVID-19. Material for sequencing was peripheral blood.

The CDR3 here is CSVIGGFGETQYF. CDR3 sequence (DNA): TGCAGCGTAATTGGCGGATTCGGAGAGACCCAGTACTTC. The rearrangement links TRBV29-1 to TRBJ2-5; no definite D call. The CDR3 has 13 amino acids. V lost 6 bases and J lost 4, with 15 bases in between. The V gene's germline CDR1 is SQVTM and CDR2 ANQGSEA.